This TCR beta chain was observed in a study of blood T cell repertoires in COVID-19. Only in-frame clones appear in the TCRdb table, and some are missing; sequencing was by immunoSEQ multiplex PCR. The table lists some 80,000 clones, over 75% of them singletons. Sequencing input: peripheral blood. The TCR was taken from a human donor in a cohort sampled during active COVID-19.

The CDR3 reads CSASGGGEGETQYF. For the CDR3, the DNA is TGCAGTGCTAGTGGGGGGGGAGAAGGTGAGACCCAGTACTTC. The gene calls are TRBV20-1 and TRBJ2-5; 7 bases fit TRBD2. The CDR3 spans 14 residues. CDR1 DFQATT and CDR2 SNEGSKA come from the germline V gene (reference sequence). J gave up 5 bases and V 3 bases, and 9 bases lay outside the gene matches.